At least ten counts were recorded for the clone carrying this T cell receptor beta chain. This sample was taken from a study of patients and donors after allogeneic stem cell transplantation. Trimming removed 7 bases at V and 3 bases at J, with 19 bases between. In germline, CDR1 is ENHRY, CDR2 SYGVKD. The CDR3 has 15 residues. TCRdb re-analysed the RT-PCR reads in MiXCR, keeping a single row per CDR3 protein. The table includes approximately 160,000 distinct CDR3 sequences, roughly 30% detected once. The specimen sequenced was blood, either unsorted or a sorted T cell fraction (not recorded which). This receptor was identified in a human donor who was either an allogeneic HSCT recipient or a stem cell or donor lymphocyte infusion donor (not recorded which). It is not recorded whose cells these are; they may come from a transplant donor. The chain uses TRBV10-3 and TRBJ2-7; a weak D match, TRBD1 (6 bases). CDR3 protein: CAITAGAPTDYEQYF. CDR3 in DNA: TGTGCCATCACAGCAGGGGCCCCTACGGACTACGAGCAGTACTTC.